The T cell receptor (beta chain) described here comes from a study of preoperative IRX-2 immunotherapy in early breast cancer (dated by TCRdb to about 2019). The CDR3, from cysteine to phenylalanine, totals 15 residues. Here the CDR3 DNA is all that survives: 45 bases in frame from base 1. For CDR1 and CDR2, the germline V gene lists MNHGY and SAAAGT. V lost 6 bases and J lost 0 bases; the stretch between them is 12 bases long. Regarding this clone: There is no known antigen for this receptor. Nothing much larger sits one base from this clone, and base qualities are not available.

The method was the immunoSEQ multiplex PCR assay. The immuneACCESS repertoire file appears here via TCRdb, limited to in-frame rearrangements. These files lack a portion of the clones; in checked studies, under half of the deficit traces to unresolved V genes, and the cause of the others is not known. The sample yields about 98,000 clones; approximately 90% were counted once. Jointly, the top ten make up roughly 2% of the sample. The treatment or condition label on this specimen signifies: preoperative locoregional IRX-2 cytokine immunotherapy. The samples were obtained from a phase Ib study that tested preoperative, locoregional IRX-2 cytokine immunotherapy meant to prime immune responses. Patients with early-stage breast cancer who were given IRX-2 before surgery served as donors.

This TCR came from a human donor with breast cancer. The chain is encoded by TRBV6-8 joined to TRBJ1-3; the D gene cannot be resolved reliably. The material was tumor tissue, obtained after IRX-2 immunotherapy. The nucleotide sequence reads TGTGCCAGCAGCAAAAATCGAGTCTCTGGAAACACCATATATTTT. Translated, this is CASSKNRVSGNTIYF.